This T cell receptor beta chain is drawn from a study of cytomegalovirus exposure and HLA in healthy donors (TCRdb year 2017). A note on the overall study: According to an earlier analysis of 587 of the donors, 150 million to 200 million T cells yielded some 110 million unique TCR beta sequences and 276 Gb of sequence data. Rather than drawing on any new phenotypic data, the later analysis identified candidate immune exposures from TCR beta sequences and the way those sequences occurred across donors. Among the 398 genotyped donors, around 81% belonged to the genetic ancestry cluster associated with self-reported Caucasian donors. The number of typed donors differed by locus: 629-630 for A, B, C, DRB1 and DQB1; 522 for DQA1; over 600 for DPA1; and 400 to 480 for DPB1. The study used immunosequencing to profile the T cell repertoires of approximately 630 subjects and linked those repertoires to cytomegalovirus serostatus. A handful of DR-DQ haplotypes were handled as single units for association and clustering because linkage in the cohort was strong. In a later analysis, previously published TCR beta repertoires from hundreds of donors were re-analyzed and high-resolution HLA genotyping was added so that TCR occurrence patterns could be studied. HLA typing covered class I and class II loci at four-digit resolution. In a later genetic analysis, genome-wide SNP genotypes for about 60% of the 666 donors were used, and that subset was treated as a discovery cohort. An early release covering 500 to 750 HLA-typed donors comprised about 290 gigabases of sequencing data and around 80 million unique TCR sequences. All discovery cohort repertoires had been generated using a single sequencing platform. In addition to the first cohort of 650 to 750 subjects, a separate validation cohort of 100 to 150 different subjects was used. Among 300 to 500 genotyped donors of the cohort, an average of roughly 230,000 unique TCR beta nucleotide sequences was sequenced per donor, of which about 19% were non-productive. To predict cytomegalovirus infection status, the study brought together high-throughput TCR immunosequencing, statistical association of individual TCRs with disease status, and machine learning. The study aimed to test whether cataloging public T cell receptors could reveal signatures of past pathogen exposure. To decide whether each TCR beta V gene segment behaved as functional or pseudogenic, an earlier analysis of some 540 of the donors relied on high-throughput TCR beta sequencing. Donor age, sex, ethnicity and CMV serostatus were compiled together with the repertoire data.

Points on this clone: Its antigen remains undetermined. No much larger clone exists at a distance of one base, and base qualities are not known.

The trim is 7 bases for V and 7 bases for J, with a gap of 10 bases between the germline ends. The CDR3, cysteine through phenylalanine, is 12 amino acids long. Just CDR3 DNA is preserved here, 36 bases in frame from base 1. Sequences SNHLY (CDR1) and FYNNEI (CDR2) are obtained from the germline V gene. In total, approximately 690 healthy bone marrow donors made up the cohort. At the time of sampling, all cohort members were nominally healthy, though unrecorded immune exposures were likely present. The donor tested CMV seronegative, placing the donor among the approximately 400 seronegative members of the cohort. Every donor gave a peripheral blood sample, and the peripheral blood mononuclear cells from that sample were used for TCR beta sequencing. The Qiagen DNeasy Blood Extraction Kit was used to extract genomic DNA from the blood cell samples. The library was built by means of the immunoSEQ multiplex PCR assay. For the multiplex PCR, a mixture combining 60 forward primers for TCR Vbeta segments and 13 reverse primers for TCR Jbeta segments was used. A multiplex PCR assay on genomic DNA amplified the CDR3 region of rearranged TCR beta genes. The amplified TCR beta libraries were sequenced on the Illumina HiSeq System as 87-base-pair reads. On the authors' methods: Across the 600 to 700 repertoires, a later analysis counted about 81 million unique TCR beta chains, around 11 million of which were shared by at least two donors. Raw reads were error-corrected and collapsed into unique sequences with a nearest-neighbor algorithm that merged closely related sequences to remove PCR and sequencing errors. To assign V, D and J gene segments, CDR3 sequences were aligned to IMGT reference sequences. For a sequence to be retained, a match of at least six nucleotides to both a V gene segment and a J gene segment was required. Rearrangements were called productive when the CDR3 lacked stop codons and stayed in frame with V and J; all others were non-productive. CDR3 was defined by IMGT convention, running from the second conserved V-encoded cysteine to the conserved J-encoded phenylalanine. In an earlier analysis of around 640 of the donors, sequences lacking an unambiguous match to a single V gene segment were excluded. In an earlier analysis of roughly 600 of the donors, a V segment was called functional when productive rearrangements were above 56.7%, and segregating when the standard deviation between donors exceeded 5%. A statistical classification framework was built to diagnose cytomegalovirus status from the catalog of TCR beta chain sequences. In a later analysis, V and J genes were assigned by comparing TCR nucleotide sequences against IMGT/GENE-DB human TR gene sequences. The TCRdist pipeline was used in a later analysis to assign CDR3 sequences and most-parsimonious VDJ recombination scenarios. In a later analysis, each TCR beta chain was defined by its CDR3 amino acid sequence together with its V-gene family, and reads lacking a unique V-gene family were excluded. In a later analysis, some 600 highly shared, low-generation-probability nucleotide sequences were removed to address suspected cross-contamination and a sequencing artifact. For each public chain, a later analysis derived a clonal expansion index from normalized ranks of inferred template counts within each repertoire. A later analysis computed generation probabilities with a VDJ recombination model fitted to out-of-frame rearrangements, and checked the results against IGoR. In a later analysis, TCR-TCR, TCR-HLA and TCR-CMV co-occurrence was scored with hypergeometric tests, and a repertoire-size bias correction was applied to TCR pairs. In a later analysis, false discovery rates were estimated by permuting HLA or CMV assignments 20 times. A later analysis grouped co-occurring TCRs with DBSCAN, adding TCRdist sequence similarity when clustering within HLA-allele-positive subsets. Repertoires with fewer than 30,000 or more than 120,000 public chains were left out of co-occurrence clustering, as were about five repertoires with anomalous nucleotide sharing. This is the immuneACCESS table as TCRdb keeps it, with only in-frame sequences that have V and J called. A part of the clones is gone; compared with another copy, unresolved V genes explain less than half, and the rest is unexplained. Clone size and V and J calls were adopted from that table, with D and trimming inferred from the DNA. The sample has about 21,000 clones on record, 70% to 80% of them singletons. 7.4% of the sample is taken by the ten largest.

Paper-wide results and their limitations: A later analysis reported that several top co-occurrence clusters appeared linked to parvovirus B19, influenza, CMV and Epstein-Barr virus. The study listed around 160 TCR beta chains as associated with cytomegalovirus. In vitro tests confirmed that a few of the cytomegalovirus-associated TCR beta chains recognize cytomegalovirus antigens. Sequencing depth was assumed to be roughly uniform across donors in the presence/absence analyses, though that assumption may not hold. The authors suggested that the approach could potentially be extended to other disease states and immunological phenotypes. The classifier was reported to diagnose cytomegalovirus status with high specificity and sensitivity in both the original and validation cohorts. In an earlier analysis of several hundred of the donors, most TCR beta V segments were observed in productive rearrangements about 90% or about 30% of the time, broadly matching IMGT annotations. Linkage disequilibrium might explain the correlated functional status among segregating V segments, but an unknown experimental factor could not be excluded. In a later analysis, most CMV-associated TCR beta chains were found to appear HLA-restricted, with HLA associations seemingly driven largely by CMV exposure. In a later analysis, TCR association rates were found to vary across HLA loci, with the most associated TCRs seen for DRB1 alleles and the fewest for HLA-C alleles. The sequencing pipeline was judged likely to have produced a cluster of highly shared sequence variants as a technical artifact. Some IMGT-functional V segments, including TRBV6-2 and TRBV6-3, could not be distinguished by the 87-base-pair reads and were therefore excluded. A later analysis found that HLA-associated TCR beta chains were more clonally expanded and had lower generation probabilities than equally common non-associated chains. Immune exposure information for the cohort was limited to CMV serostatus. A later genetic analysis reported fewer N-insertions in productive TCRs among donors in an Asian-associated ancestry cluster than the roughly 700-donor mean. A further reported finding was that TCR beta sequences accurately predicted the HLA-A and HLA-B alleles for most subjects in the first cohort. When HLA alleles, especially DR and DQ, strongly co-occurred, attributing TCR associations to individual alleles was difficult. Only TCR beta chains were sequenced in this cohort, and the absence of alpha or paired-chain data limited detectable features. Across donors, most TCR sequences were observed very rarely, whereas some public TCRs were present in many individuals. Roughly 17 rarely observed V segments, including chromosome 9 orphons, were excluded from the earlier analysis of approximately 500 of the donors because counts were too low. HLA typing was unavailable for some donors at each locus, so association tests used only the typed subset. A later analysis associated about 17,000 TCR beta sequences with specific HLA alleles at a false discovery rate of 0.05. An association between a missense DCLRE1C variant and V-gene and J-gene trimming of TCR beta chains was found in a later genetic analysis and replicated in an independent cohort.

The TCR originated in a man in his sixties in good health and CMV-seronegative. Recombination joined TRBV2 with TRBJ2-2, with no confidently assigned D gene. Sequencing input: PBMCs. The CDR3 region: CASTGSGGELFF. The nucleotide sequence reads as follows: TGTGCCAGCACGGGTTCGGGCGGGGAGCTGTTTTTT.